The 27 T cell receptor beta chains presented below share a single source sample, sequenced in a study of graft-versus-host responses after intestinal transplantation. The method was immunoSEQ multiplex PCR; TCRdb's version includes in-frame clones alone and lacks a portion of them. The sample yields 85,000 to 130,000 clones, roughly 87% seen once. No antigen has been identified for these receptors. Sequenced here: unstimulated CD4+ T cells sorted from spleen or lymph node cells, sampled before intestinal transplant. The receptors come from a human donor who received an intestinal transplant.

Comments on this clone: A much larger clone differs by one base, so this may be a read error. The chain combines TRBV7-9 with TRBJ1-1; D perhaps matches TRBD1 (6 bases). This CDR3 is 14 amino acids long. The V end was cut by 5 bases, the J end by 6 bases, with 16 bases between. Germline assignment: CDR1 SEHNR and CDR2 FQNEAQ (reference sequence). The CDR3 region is CASSTGLGAAEAFF. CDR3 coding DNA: TGTGCCAGCAGCACGGGACTGGGGGCTGCTGAAGCTTTCTTT.

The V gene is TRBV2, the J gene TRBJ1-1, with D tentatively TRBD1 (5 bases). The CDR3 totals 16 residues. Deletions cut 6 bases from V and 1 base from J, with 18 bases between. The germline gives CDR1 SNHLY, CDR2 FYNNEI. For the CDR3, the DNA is TGTGCCAGCAGGCCCGGGGGGGTCCTTGGGAACACTGAAGCTTTCTTT. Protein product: CASRPGGVLGNTEAFF.

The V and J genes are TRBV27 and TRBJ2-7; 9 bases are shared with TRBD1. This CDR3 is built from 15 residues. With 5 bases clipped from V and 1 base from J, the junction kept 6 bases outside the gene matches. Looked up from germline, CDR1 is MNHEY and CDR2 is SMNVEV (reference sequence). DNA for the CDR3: TGTGCCAGCAGTCCGATGACAGGGGGATCCTACGAGCAGTACTTC. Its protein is CASSPMTGGSYEQYF.

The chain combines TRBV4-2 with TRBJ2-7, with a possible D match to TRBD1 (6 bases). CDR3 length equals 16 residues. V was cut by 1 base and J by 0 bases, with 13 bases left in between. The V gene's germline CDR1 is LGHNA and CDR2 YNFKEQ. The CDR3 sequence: CASSQAPDSNSYEQYF. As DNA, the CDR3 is TGTGCCAGCAGCCAAGCCCCGGACAGCAACTCCTACGAGCAGTACTTC.

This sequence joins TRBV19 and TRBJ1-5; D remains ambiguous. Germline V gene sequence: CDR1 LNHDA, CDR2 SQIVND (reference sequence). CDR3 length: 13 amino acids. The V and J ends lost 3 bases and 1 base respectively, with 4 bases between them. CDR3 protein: CASSMVSNQPQHF. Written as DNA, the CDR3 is TGTGCCAGTAGTATGGTGAGCAATCAGCCCCAGCATTTT.

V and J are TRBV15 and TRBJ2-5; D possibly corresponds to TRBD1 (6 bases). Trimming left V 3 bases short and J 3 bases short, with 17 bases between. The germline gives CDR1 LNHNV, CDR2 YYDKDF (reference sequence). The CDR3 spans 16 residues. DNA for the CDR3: TGTGCCACCAGCAGCCCAAGGGACACCCTTAAAGAGACCCAGTACTTC. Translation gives CATSSPRDTLKETQYF.

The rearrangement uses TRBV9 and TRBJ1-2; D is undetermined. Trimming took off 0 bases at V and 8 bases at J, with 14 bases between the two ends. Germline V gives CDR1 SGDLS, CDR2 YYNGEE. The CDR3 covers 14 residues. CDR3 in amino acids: CASSVDGVSRGYTF. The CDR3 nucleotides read TGTGCCAGCAGCGTAGATGGGGTCTCCAGAGGCTACACCTTC.

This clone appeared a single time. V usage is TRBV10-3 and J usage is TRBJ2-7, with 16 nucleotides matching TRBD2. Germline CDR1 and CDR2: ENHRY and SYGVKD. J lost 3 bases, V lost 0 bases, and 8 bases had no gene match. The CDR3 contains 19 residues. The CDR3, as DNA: TGTGCCATCAGTGAGTCGAAGGGGACTAGCGGGAGGGCTAGCTACGAGCAGTACTTC. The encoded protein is CAISESKGTSGRASYEQYF.

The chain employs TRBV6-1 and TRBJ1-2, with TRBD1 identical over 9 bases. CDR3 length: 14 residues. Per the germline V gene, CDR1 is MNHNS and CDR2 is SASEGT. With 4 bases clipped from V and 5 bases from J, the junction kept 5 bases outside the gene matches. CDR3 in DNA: TGTGCCAGCAGTGCGGGACAGGGAGGGTATGGCTACACCTTC. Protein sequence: CASSAGQGGYGYTF.

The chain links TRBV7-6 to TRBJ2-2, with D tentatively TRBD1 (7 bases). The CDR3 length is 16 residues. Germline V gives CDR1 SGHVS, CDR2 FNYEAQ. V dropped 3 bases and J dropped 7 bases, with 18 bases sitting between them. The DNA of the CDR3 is TGTGCCAGCAGCTTGAGACAGGGAGGCGATAGCGGGGAGCTGTTTTTT. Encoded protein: CASSLRQGGDSGELFF.

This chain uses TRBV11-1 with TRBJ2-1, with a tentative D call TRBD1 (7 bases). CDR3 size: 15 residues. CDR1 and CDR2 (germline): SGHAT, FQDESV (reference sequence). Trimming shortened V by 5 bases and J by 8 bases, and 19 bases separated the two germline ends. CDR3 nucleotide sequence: TGTGCCAGCAGCAACAGGGGAGGTCTCCGCGATGAGCAGTTCTTC. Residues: CASSNRGGLRDEQFF.

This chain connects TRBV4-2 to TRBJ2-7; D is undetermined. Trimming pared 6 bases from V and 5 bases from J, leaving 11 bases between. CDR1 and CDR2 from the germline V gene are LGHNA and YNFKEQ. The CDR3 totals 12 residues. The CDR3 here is CASSQLEHEQYF. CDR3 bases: TGTGCCAGCAGTCAACTTGAACACGAGCAGTACTTC.

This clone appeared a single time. The CDR3 DNA follows: TGTGCCAGCAGTGATGTGGACAATCAGCCCCAGCATTTT. It is translated as CASSDVDNQPQHF. V and J are TRBV2 and TRBJ1-5; no reliable D call. With 3 bases removed from V and 3 bases from J, the gap between germline ends came to 6 bases. Germline assignment: CDR1 SNHLY and CDR2 FYNNEI. The CDR3 runs 13 residues.

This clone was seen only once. The CDR3 DNA follows: TGTGCCAGTAGTATATCCTCCGGGACTAGCGGCTACGAGCAGTACTTC. Protein product: CASSISSGTSGYEQYF. This chain links TRBV19 with TRBJ2-7; TRBD2 matches at 11 bases. The length of the CDR3 is 16 residues. CDR1 is LNHDA and CDR2 is SQIVND in the germline V gene (reference sequence). The V gene end was trimmed by 2 bases and the J gene end by 3 bases; junction bases not matched to a gene: 6.

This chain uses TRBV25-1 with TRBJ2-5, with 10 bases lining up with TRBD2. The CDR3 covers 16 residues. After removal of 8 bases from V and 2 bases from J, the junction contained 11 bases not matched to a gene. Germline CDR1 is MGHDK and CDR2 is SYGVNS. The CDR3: CASGRGALAGQETQYF. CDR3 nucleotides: TGTGCCAGCGGGCGAGGGGCACTAGCGGGGCAAGAGACCCAGTACTTC. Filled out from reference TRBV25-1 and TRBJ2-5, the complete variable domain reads EADIYQTPRYLVIGTGKKITLECSQTMGHDKMYWYQQDPGMELHLIHYSYGVNSTEKGDLSSESTVSRIRTEHFPLTLESARPSHTSQYLCASGRGALAGQETQYFGPGTRLLVL.

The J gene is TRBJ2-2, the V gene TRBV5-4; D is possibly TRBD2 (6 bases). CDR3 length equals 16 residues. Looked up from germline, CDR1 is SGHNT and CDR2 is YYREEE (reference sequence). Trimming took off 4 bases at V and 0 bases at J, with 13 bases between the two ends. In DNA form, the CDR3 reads TGTGCCAGCAGCCCAATGGGCGGGGCGAACACCGGGGAGCTGTTTTTT. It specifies CASSPMGGANTGELFF.

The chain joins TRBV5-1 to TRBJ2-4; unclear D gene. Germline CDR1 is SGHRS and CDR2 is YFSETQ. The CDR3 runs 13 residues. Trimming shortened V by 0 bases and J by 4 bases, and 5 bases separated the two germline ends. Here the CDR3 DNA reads TGCGCCAGCAGCTTGGGACAAAAAAACATTCAGTACTTC. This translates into CASSLGQKNIQYF.

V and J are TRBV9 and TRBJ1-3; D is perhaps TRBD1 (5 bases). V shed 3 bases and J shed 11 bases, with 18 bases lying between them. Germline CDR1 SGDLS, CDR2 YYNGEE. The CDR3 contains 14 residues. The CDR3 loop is CASSAEGTLRPIYF. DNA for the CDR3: TGTGCCAGCAGCGCCGAGGGGACTCTTAGACCCATATATTTT.

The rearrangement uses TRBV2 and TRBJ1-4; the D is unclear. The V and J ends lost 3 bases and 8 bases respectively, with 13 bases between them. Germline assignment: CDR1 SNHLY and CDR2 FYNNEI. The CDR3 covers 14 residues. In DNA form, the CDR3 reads TGTGCCAGCAGTGACTTTTTCAGCTCCGAAAAACTGTTTTTT. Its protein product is CASSDFFSSEKLFF.

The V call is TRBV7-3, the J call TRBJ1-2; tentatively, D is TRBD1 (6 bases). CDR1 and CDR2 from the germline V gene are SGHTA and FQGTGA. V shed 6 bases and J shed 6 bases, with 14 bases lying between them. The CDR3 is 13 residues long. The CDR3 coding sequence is TGTGCCAGCAGTACAGGGACGGGAAATGGCTACACCTTC. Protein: CASSTGTGNGYTF.

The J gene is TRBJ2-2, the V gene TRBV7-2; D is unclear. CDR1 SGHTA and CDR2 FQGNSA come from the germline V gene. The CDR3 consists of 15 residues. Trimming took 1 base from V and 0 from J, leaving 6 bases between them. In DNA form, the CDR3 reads TGTGCCAGCAGCTTAGAGGGCACGAACACCGGGGAGCTGTTTTTT. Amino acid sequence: CASSLEGTNTGELFF. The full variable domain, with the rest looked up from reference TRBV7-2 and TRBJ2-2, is GAGVSQSPSNKVTEKGKDVELRCDPISGHTALYWYRQSLGQGLEFLIYFQGNSAPDKSGLPSDRFSAERTGGSVSTLTIQRTQQEDSAVYLCASSLEGTNTGELFFGEGSRLTVL.

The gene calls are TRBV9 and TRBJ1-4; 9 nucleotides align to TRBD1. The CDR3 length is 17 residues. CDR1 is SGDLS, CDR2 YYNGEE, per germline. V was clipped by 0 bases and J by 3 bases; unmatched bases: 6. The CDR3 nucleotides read TGTGCCAGCAGCGTAGCCGGGACAGGGCCTCCTAATGAAAAACTGTTTTTT. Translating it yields CASSVAGTGPPNEKLFF.

CDR3 sequence (DNA): TGTGCCAGCGGTAGGACGACAGGGCCCTCCGGGGAGCTGTTTTTT. Protein sequence: CASGRTTGPSGELFF. This chain connects TRBV11-2 to TRBJ2-2, with 7 nucleotides matching TRBD1. The V and J ends lost 8 bases and 6 bases, in that order; junction bases with no gene match: 12. The germline V gene has CDR1 SGHAT and CDR2 FQNNGV. This CDR3 contains 15 residues. Full variable domain (remainder filled in from reference TRBV11-2 and TRBJ2-2): EAGVAQSPRYKIIEKRQSVAFWCNPISGHATLYWYQQILGQGPKLLIQFQNNGVVDDSQLPKDRFSAERLKGVDSTLKIQPAKLEDSAVYLCASGRTTGPSGELFFGEGSRLTVL.

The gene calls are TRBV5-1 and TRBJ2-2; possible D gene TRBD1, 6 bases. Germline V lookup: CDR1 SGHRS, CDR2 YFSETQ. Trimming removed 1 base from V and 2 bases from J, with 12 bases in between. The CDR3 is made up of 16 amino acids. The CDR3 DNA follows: TGCGCCAGCAGCTTGTTGGGACAAGCCAACACCGGGGAGCTGTTTTTT. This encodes CASSLLGQANTGELFF.

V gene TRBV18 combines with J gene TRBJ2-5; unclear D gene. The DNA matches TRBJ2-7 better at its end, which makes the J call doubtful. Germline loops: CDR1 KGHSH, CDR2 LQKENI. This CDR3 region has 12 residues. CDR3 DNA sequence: TGTGCCAGCTCACCAGAGAGATACGAGCAGTACTTC. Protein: CASSPERYEQYF.

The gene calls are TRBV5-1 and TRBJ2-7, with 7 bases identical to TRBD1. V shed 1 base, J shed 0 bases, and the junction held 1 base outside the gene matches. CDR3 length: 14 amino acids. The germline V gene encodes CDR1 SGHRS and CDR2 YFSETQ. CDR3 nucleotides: TGCGCCAGCAGCTTGTGGACAGGCTCCTACGAGCAGTACTTC. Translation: CASSLWTGSYEQYF.

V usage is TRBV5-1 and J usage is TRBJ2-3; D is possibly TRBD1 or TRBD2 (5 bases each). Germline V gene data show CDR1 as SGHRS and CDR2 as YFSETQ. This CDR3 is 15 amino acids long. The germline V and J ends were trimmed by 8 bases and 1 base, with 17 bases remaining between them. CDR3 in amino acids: CASRTGRGGTDTQYF. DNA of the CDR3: TGCGCCAGTAGGACTGGAAGAGGGGGCACAGATACGCAGTATTTT.